The clone carrying this TCR beta chain has at least ten counts. Regions amplified from RNA transcripts were the TCR beta CDR3 regions. TCR CDR3 regions were first amplified by RT-PCR with HTBI primers. In TCRdb, the multiplex PCR reads were re-called with MiXCR into one record per CDR3 protein. Of some 600,000 distinct CDR3 sequences in the sample, over 11% were seen once. The data were obtained in a study of T cells in Graves' hyperthyroidism and ophthalmopathy. Study details: Peripheral blood was collected at initial diagnosis, before any treatment.

The trim removed 0 bases at V and 5 bases at J, leaving 8 bases unmatched. Per the germline V gene, CDR1 is SGHVS and CDR2 is FQNEAQ. The CDR3 sequence is 17 residues long. Source material: blood. The genes are TRBV7-8 and TRBJ2-7; 12 bases align to TRBD2. The receptor was isolated from a woman in her 30s with Graves' hyperthyroidism that later progressed to Graves' ophthalmopathy. DNA of the CDR3: TGTGCCAGCAGCTTAGCCCGACTAGCGGGAGCCCTCGACGAGCAGTACTTC. It yields the protein CASSLARLAGALDEQYF.